Shown below are 24 T cell receptor beta chains from a single sample sequenced in a study of control samples from healthy donors and cancer patients. Assay used: immunoSEQ multiplex PCR; TCRdb lists only in-frame clones, some missing. Here the sample spans 70,000 to 80,000 clones, approximately 84% being singletons. Source material: blood. These receptors were taken from a man in his forties or fifties in good health.

The chain has TRBV5-1 and TRBJ2-7; D possibly corresponds to TRBD1 (6 bases). V was pared by 3 bases and J by 3 bases, with 13 bases between. The CDR3 sequence is 14 residues long. Germline lookup yields CDR1 SGHRS and CDR2 YFSETQ. DNA for the CDR3: TGCGCCAGCAGCTCCGGGACATCCTACTACGAGCAGTACTTC. Protein product: CASSSGTSYYEQYF.

V usage is TRBV7-2 and J usage is TRBJ2-7, with TRBD2 matching 9 bases. Germline assignment: CDR1 SGHTA and CDR2 FQGNSA. Germline trimming cut 4 bases from V and 6 bases from J; bases unmatched to any gene: 4. The CDR3 length is 13 residues. CDR3 region: CASSSGLAREQYF. As DNA, the CDR3 is TGTGCCAGCAGCTCGGGACTAGCTCGCGAGCAGTACTTC. Filled out from reference TRBV7-2 and TRBJ2-7, the complete variable domain reads GAGVSQSPSNKVTEKGKDVELRCDPISGHTALYWYRQSLGQGLEFLIYFQGNSAPDKSGLPSDRFSAERTGGSVSTLTIQRTQQEDSAVYLCASSSGLAREQYFGPGTRLTVT.

The chain recombines TRBV28 with TRBJ2-5; TRBD2 might be the D (6 bases). Germline CDR1 reads MDHEN; CDR2 reads SYDVKM. V lost 3 bases to trimming and J lost 5 bases, with 10 bases between them. This CDR3 contains 13 residues. CDR3 nucleotides: TGTGCCAGCAGTTTGGGAGGAGGGGAGACCCAGTACTTC. This translates into CASSLGGGETQYF. The full variable domain, rest sourced from reference TRBV28 and TRBJ2-5, is DVKVTQSSRYLVKRTGEKVFLECVQDMDHENMFWYRQDPGLGLRLIYFSYDVKMKEKGDIPEGYSVSREKKERFSLILESASTNQTSMYLCASSLGGGETQYFGPGTRLLVL.

This chain uses TRBV4-3 with TRBJ1-2; the D is unclear. CDR3 length: 15 amino acids. The germline V gene has CDR1 LGHNA and CDR2 YSLEER. Trimming cost V 0 bases and J 4 bases, with 12 bases left between them. The CDR3 coding sequence is TGCGCCAGCAGCCAAGAGAGGGAACCTTCCTATGGCTACACCTTC. It is translated as CASSQEREPSYGYTF.

The chain recombines TRBV12-5 with TRBJ2-1, with 10 bases fitting TRBD2. The germline V gene has CDR1 LGHNT and CDR2 FRNRAP. The CDR3 has 19 residues. J was trimmed by 2 bases and V by 0 bases; bases with no gene match: 10. The CDR3 DNA sequence: TGTGCTAGTGGTTTGGTACGGAGTAGCGGGAGGTTCGCCTACAATGAGCAGTTCTTC. It is translated as CASGLVRSSGRFAYNEQFF. The full variable domain, its missing parts supplied by reference TRBV12-5 and TRBJ2-1, is DARVTQTPRHKVTEMGQEVTMRCQPILGHNTVFWYRQTMMQGLELLAYFRNRAPLDDSGMPKDRFSAEMPDATLATLKIQPSEPRDSAVYFCASGLVRSSGRFAYNEQFFGPGTRLTVL.

The rearrangement uses TRBV28 and TRBJ2-2; unclear D gene. The CDR3 has 16 residues. Germline loops: CDR1 MDHEN, CDR2 SYDVKM. The V gene lost 5 bases and the J gene lost 8 bases, with 21 bases spanning the gap. The CDR3 reads CASSPLVGGYEGELFF. CDR3 coding DNA: TGTGCCAGCAGTCCGTTGGTGGGTGGCTACGAAGGGGAGCTGTTTTTT.

The chain combines TRBV10-3 with TRBJ1-3, with D unclear. Trimming shortened V by 6 bases and J by 4 bases, and 4 bases separated the two germline ends. Germline V gene lookup returns CDR1 ENHRY and CDR2 SYGVKD. The length of the CDR3 is 11 residues. CDR3 DNA: TGTGCCATCAGGGGCGGAAACACCATATATTTT. Its protein is CAIRGGNTIYF.

This sequence joins TRBV7-8 and TRBJ2-3; D is perhaps TRBD2 (5 bases). The CDR3 has 16 residues. With 6 bases removed from V and 1 base from J, the gap between germline ends came to 17 bases. Germline V gives CDR1 SGHVS, CDR2 FQNEAQ. CDR3 amino acids: CASRLGNDQGTDTQYF. DNA of the CDR3: TGTGCCAGCAGACTAGGGAACGATCAGGGCACAGATACGCAGTATTTT.

Points on this clone: A junction boundary mismatches the germline segment, possibly from a read error. This specimen includes other DNA sequences encoding the same CDR3. This chain connects TRBV5-1 to TRBJ2-7, with TRBD1 matching over 7 bases. Germline V gene lookup returns CDR1 SGHRS and CDR2 YFSETQ. CDR3 size: 14 residues. CDR3 nucleotides: TGTGCCAGCAGCTCCGGGGACAGCTCCTACGAGCAGTACTTC. The encoded protein is CASSSGDSSYEQYF.

This clone was detected once. The chain recombines TRBV7-6 with TRBJ1-6; D unclear. The CDR3 contains 14 residues. Trimming cost V 2 bases and J 1 base, with 3 bases left between them. The V gene's germline CDR1 is SGHVS and CDR2 FNYEAQ. In DNA, the CDR3 is TGTGCCAGCAGCTTAAGATCCTATAATTCACCCCTCCACTTT. It translates to CASSLRSYNSPLHF.

CDR3 DNA sequence: TGTGCCAGCAGCTCGGGACACCGAGCTAACTATGGCTACACCTTC. Protein product: CASSSGHRANYGYTF. This chain connects TRBV7-9 to TRBJ1-2; D possibly corresponds to TRBD1 (6 bases). The CDR3 is made up of 15 amino acids. With 4 bases removed from V and 0 bases from J, the gap between germline ends came to 12 bases. In germline, CDR1 is SEHNR, CDR2 FQNEAQ (reference sequence).

V gene TRBV5-1 combines with J gene TRBJ2-5; the match to TRBD2 covers 12 bases. From germline, CDR1 is SGHRS and CDR2 YFSETQ. The V segment lost 4 bases and the J segment 2 bases; nucleotides outside the gene matches: 3. This CDR3 region has 15 residues. The CDR3: CASSRTSGIQETQYF. CDR3 bases: TGCGCCAGCAGCCGGACTAGCGGGATTCAAGAGACCCAGTACTTC.

J is TRBJ2-5 and V is TRBV2; TRBD1 matches at 8 bases. CDR1 is SNHLY, CDR2 FYNNEI, per germline. CDR3 length: 15 residues. The junction had 11 bases not matched to a gene; V was cut back by 6 bases and J by 5 bases. This CDR3 reads CASRSRTGFLETQYF. CDR3 nucleotide sequence: TGTGCCAGCAGATCTCGGACAGGGTTTCTGGAGACCCAGTACTTC. Variable domain in full (rest from reference TRBV2 and TRBJ2-5): EPEVTQTPSHQVTQMGQEVILRCVPISNHLYFYWYRQILGQKVEFLVSFYNNEISEKSEIFDDQFSVERPDGSNFTLKIRSTKLEDSAMYFCASRSRTGFLETQYFGPGTRLLVL.

The J gene is TRBJ2-7, the V gene TRBV4-1; possibly TRBD1 or TRBD2 for D (6 bases each). There are 15 residues in the CDR3. Trimming took off 1 base at V and 2 bases at J, with 12 bases between the two ends. In germline, CDR1 is MGHRA, CDR2 YSYEKL. The CDR3 loop is CASSQGPGAPYEQYF. CDR3 nucleotides: TGCGCCAGCAGCCAAGGACCGGGGGCCCCCTACGAGCAGTACTTC.

This clone was detected only a few times. The genes are TRBV23-1 and TRBJ1-5; D might be TRBD1 (5 bases). TRBV23-1 falls under the ORF class, with uncertain function. CDR3 length equals 15 residues. V was trimmed by 2 bases and J by 6 bases, leaving 14 bases between them. The CDR3 bases are TGCGCCAGCAGTCAAGGCGAGGGGCTCTGTCAGCCCCAGCATTTT. As protein: CASSQGEGLCQPQHF.

The chain links TRBV7-2 to TRBJ2-1; 11 bases fit TRBD2. The junction had 10 bases not matched to a gene; V was cut back by 0 bases and J by 6 bases. This CDR3 has 18 amino acids. Germline lookup yields CDR1 SGHTA and CDR2 FQGNSA. In DNA form, the CDR3 reads TGTGCCAGCAGCTTAGCCTGGTTAGCTAGCGGGAGGATCAATGAGCAGTTCTTC. It yields the protein CASSLAWLASGRINEQFF.

The chain has TRBV7-2 and TRBJ1-2; D is unclear. Germline V gene sequence: CDR1 SGHTA, CDR2 FQGNSA. The V and J ends lost 7 bases and 8 bases respectively, with 20 bases between them. This CDR3 region has 14 residues. CDR3 coding DNA: TGTGCCAGCATCCTCGATGAGGCGGCGCGGGGCTACACCTTC. Its protein product is CASILDEAARGYTF.

CDR3 coding DNA: TGTGCCAGCAGTATCCAGGGTGTTGTGACCCAGTACTTC. Amino acid sequence: CASSIQGVVTQYF. V usage is TRBV14 and J usage is TRBJ2-5, with D possibly being TRBD1 (5 bases). V lost 6 bases and J lost 7, with 15 bases in between. CDR3 length equals 13 residues. Germline CDR1 is SGHDN and CDR2 is FVKESK.

The chain combines TRBV4-3 with TRBJ1-2, with D perhaps TRBD1 (6 bases). Trimming shortened V by 0 bases and J by 6 bases, and 23 bases separated the two germline ends. Germline-derived CDR1 and CDR2 are LGHNA and YSLEER. The CDR3 loop spans 18 amino acids. The CDR3 nucleotides read TGCGCCAGCAGCCAAGAGACAGGTATCGAATATCCCGGGGATGGCTACACCTTC. Protein sequence: CASSQETGIEYPGDGYTF.

The chain recombines TRBV4-3 with TRBJ2-3, with 10 bases matching TRBD2. Per germline, CDR1 LGHNA and CDR2 YSLEER. V dropped 5 bases and J dropped 2; count of bases not matched to a gene: 4. The length of the CDR3 is 15 residues. The DNA for the CDR3 is TGCGCCAGCAGCAGAACTAGCGGGGACACAGATACGCAGTATTTT. Amino acids: CASSRTSGDTDTQYF.

The gene calls are TRBV15 and TRBJ2-5, with 7 bases fitting TRBD2. V gave up 0 bases and J gave up 5 bases; unmatched junction bases: 6. Germline CDR1 is LNHNV and CDR2 is YYDKDF (reference sequence). The CDR3 is 15 residues long. CDR3 region: CATSRDQGGFETQYF. The CDR3 region has the DNA TGTGCCACCAGCAGAGATCAGGGAGGGTTTGAGACCCAGTACTTC. Full variable domain (missing parts from reference TRBV15 and TRBJ2-5): DAMVIQNPRYQVTQFGKPVTLSCSQTLNHNVMYWYQQKSSQAPKLLFHYYDKDFNNEADTPDNFQSRRPNTSFCFLDIRSPGLGDTAMYLCATSRDQGGFETQYFGPGTRLLVL.

The genes are TRBV12-3 or TRBV12-4 and TRBJ1-5; no firm D call. V was pared by 3 bases and J by 6 bases, with 9 bases between. The CDR3 extends over 13 amino acids. The CDR3 DNA reads as TGTGCCAGCAGTTTCTCGGCGGCTCAGCCCCAGCATTTT. Translation gives CASSFSAAQPQHF.

The V call is TRBV19, the J call TRBJ2-1; D not certain. Germline V gene lookup returns CDR1 LNHDA and CDR2 SQIVND (reference sequence). The CDR3 runs to 15 residues. With 2 bases removed from V and 8 bases from J, the gap between germline ends came to 16 bases. The CDR3: CASSIFGQVNHEQFF. The CDR3 region has the DNA TGTGCCAGTAGTATATTTGGGCAGGTCAATCATGAGCAGTTCTTC.

The chain joins TRBV5-1 to TRBJ2-1; 11 bases fit TRBD2. With V trimmed by 4 bases and J by 7 bases, 7 bases remained unmatched. Germline CDR1 is SGHRS and CDR2 is YFSETQ. This CDR3 is built from 15 residues. CDR3 sequence reads: CASSATSGGGNEQFF. CDR3 nucleotides: TGCGCCAGCAGCGCTACTAGCGGGGGAGGTAATGAGCAGTTCTTC.